This TCR beta chain appears in the sequencing data of a study of blood T cell repertoires in COVID-19 (TCRdb year 2020). Background for the entire study: Collaborator samples came from the United States, Italy and Spain and covered acute and convalescent phases of COVID-19. The material from the prospective study consisted of cDNA or gDNA derived from T cells, B-cell-depleted T cells, or PBMCs. Deeply sampled blood TCRbeta repertoires from subjects exposed to, actively infected with, or recovered from COVID-19 were included in the dataset. The repertoires were released in a freely available public database intended as a resource for research on the immune response to SARS-CoV-2. The samples were drawn from the first 160 participants of the ongoing ImmuneRACE study and from 1,200 or so subjects provided by 6 global collaborators. A de-identified subject ID, COVID-19 status, age in years and sex were almost always included in the sample metadata. Where HLA class I and class II types were available, the types were taken from metadata supplied by the sample provider, not from assay-based typing.

TCRbeta CDR3 regions were amplified from genomic DNA by means of the immunoSEQ Assay, a bias-controlled multiplex PCR. The authors' analysis ran thus. Within the assay, amplification of reference gene primers was used to estimate how many nucleated cells each sample contained. To quantify the absolute abundance of each unique TCRbeta CDR3 rearrangement, sequence reads were collapsed and filtered. Productive Simpson clonality was computed per sample as the square root of Simpson's diversity index over productive rearrangements. Sourced from immuneACCESS, this table was stored by TCRdb with only in-frame sequences that have V and J called. A share of the clones is absent; for the studies checked, an unresolved V gene accounts for under half, and the remainder has no known explanation. That table furnishes V, J and clone size, whereas the DNA furnished D and trimming. The sample data list roughly 240,000 clones, and roughly 85% of these were observed just once. Approximately 5% of the sample is in the top ten clones.

This clone was seen a few times. This clone's antigen is unknown. Per-nucleotide qualities are absent, and no much larger clonotype sits a single base away. CDR1 and CDR2 are read off the germline V gene (reference sequence) as GTSNPN and SVGIG. Trimmed from V: 5 bases; trimmed from J: 4 bases; junction bases lacking a gene match: 8. The CDR3 sequence holds 13 residues, the cysteine and phenylalanine included. Left in the record is the CDR3 DNA by itself, 39 bases read in frame from the first base. Study-wide findings and limitations: Clinical and demographic metadata were provided uncurated, with the amount varying by source and participant.

One collaborating source in Seattle enrolled patients during active infection and followed them longitudinally through the course of disease. Each collaborating institution followed its own protocols to collect whole blood in K2EDTA tubes. For TCRbeta analysis, collaborator samples were shipped as frozen whole blood, as isolated PBMCs, or as DNA extracted from either sample type. The receptor's source is a man aged 50 to 59 with COVID-19, enrolled during active disease. The specimen was peripheral blood. This sequence uses TRBV30 and TRBJ2-7, with 7 central nucleotides matching TRBD1. The CDR3 is CAWGSDRFYEQYF. The bases are TGTGCCTGGGGATCGGACAGGTTTTACGAGCAGTACTTC.